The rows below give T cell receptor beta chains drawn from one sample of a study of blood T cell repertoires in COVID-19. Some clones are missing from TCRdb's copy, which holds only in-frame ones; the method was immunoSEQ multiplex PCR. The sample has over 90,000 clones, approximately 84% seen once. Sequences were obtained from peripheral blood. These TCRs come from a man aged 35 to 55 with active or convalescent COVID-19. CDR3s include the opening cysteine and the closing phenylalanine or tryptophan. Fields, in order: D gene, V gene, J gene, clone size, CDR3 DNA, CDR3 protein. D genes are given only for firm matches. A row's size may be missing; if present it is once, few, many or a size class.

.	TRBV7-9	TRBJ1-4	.	TGTGCCAGCAGCTTACCACAGGGAGTCACTAATGAAAAACTGTTTTTT	CASSLPQGVTNEKLFF
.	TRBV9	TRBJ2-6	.	TGTGCCAGCAGCGTAGTGAAGGGAGAGGGGGCCAACGTCCTGACTTTC	CASSVVKGEGANVLTF
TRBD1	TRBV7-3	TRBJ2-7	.	TGTGCCAGCAGCTCACTACAGGGGGACGAGCAGTACTTC	CASSSLQGDEQYF
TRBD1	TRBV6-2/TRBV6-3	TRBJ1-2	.	TGTGCCAGCAGTTTGGGACAGAACTATGGCTACACCTTC	CASSLGQNYGYTF
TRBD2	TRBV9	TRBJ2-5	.	TGTGCCAGCTCGGGCGGGGGGGCAGGAGAGACCCAGTACTTC	CASSGGGAGETQYF
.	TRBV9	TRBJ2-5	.	TGTGCCAGCAGCGTCGGCGGGATAGACAGTAGAGAGACCCAGTACTTC	CASSVGGIDSRETQYF
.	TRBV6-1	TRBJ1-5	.	TGTGCCAGCAGTGAAGGGAGGCAGATTAATCAGCCCCAGCATTTT	CASSEGRQINQPQHF
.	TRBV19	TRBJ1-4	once	TGTGCCACCTCCGCGGGAGCAGGGATAACAACTAATGAAAAACTGTTTTTT	CATSAGAGITTNEKLFF
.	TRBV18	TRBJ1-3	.	TGTGCCAGCTCACAGACTCCAGGGGACTCTGGAAACACCATATATTTT	CASSQTPGDSGNTIYF
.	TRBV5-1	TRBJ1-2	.	TGCGCCAGCAGCCTGACAGGATTTACCGGCGGCTACACCTTC	CASSLTGFTGGYTF
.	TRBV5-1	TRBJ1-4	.	TGCGCCAGCAGCTTGCCGGGGACACCTAATGAAAAACTGTTTTTT	CASSLPGTPNEKLFF
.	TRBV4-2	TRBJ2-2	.	TGTGCCAGCAGCCACATCCTAGCGAGCACCGGGGAGCTGTTTTTT	CASSHILASTGELFF
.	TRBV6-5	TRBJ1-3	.	TGTGCCACCGACACCCACTCTGGAAACACCATATATTTT	CATDTHSGNTIYF
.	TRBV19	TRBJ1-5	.	TGTGCCAGTAGTGGGGACATCAATCAGCCCCAGCATTTT	CASSGDINQPQHF
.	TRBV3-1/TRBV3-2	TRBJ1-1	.	TGTGCCAGCAGCCGAGCAACCTCGACAGGTCCGACAACTGAAGCTTTCTTT	CASSRATSTGPTTEAFF
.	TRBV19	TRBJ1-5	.	TGTGCCAGTATGGGGGGGTATAGCAATCAGCCCCAGCATTTT	CASMGGYSNQPQHF
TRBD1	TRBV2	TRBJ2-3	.	TGTGCCAGCAGCCCAGACAGGGGACGGACAGATACGCAGTATTTT	CASSPDRGRTDTQYF
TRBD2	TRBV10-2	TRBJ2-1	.	TGCGCCAGCAGGGCTAGCGGGGCGGGCAATGAGCAGTTCTTC	CASRASGAGNEQFF
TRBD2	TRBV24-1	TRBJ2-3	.	TGTGCCACCAGTGGACTAGCGGGGGATACGCAATATTTT	CATSGLAGDTQYF
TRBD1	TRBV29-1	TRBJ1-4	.	TGCAGCGTCGTTGGACAGGGGGCAGGAAAACTGTTTTTT	CSVVGQGAGKLFF
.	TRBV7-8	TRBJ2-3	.	TGTGCCAGCAGGCCCCCCCTCAGACTCGGCACAGATACGCAGTATTTT	CASRPPLRLGTDTQYF
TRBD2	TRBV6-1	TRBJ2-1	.	TGTGCCAGCAGTGAAATGGGGGAGGGCTACAATGAGCAGTTCTTC	CASSEMGEGYNEQFF
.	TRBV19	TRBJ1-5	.	TGTGCCAGTAGTATTGGGGGGTCCCAGCATTTT	CASSIGGSQHF
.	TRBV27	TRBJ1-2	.	TGTGCCAGCAACAATGGACGGGACACCTATGGCTACACCTTC	CASNNGRDTYGYTF
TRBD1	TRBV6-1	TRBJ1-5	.	TGTGCCAGCAGTGATGGACAGGAAAATCAGCCCCAGCATTTT	CASSDGQENQPQHF
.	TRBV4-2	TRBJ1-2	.	TGTGCCAGCAGGCCGACTGGAGATAACTATGGCTACGCCTTC	CASRPTGDNYGYAF
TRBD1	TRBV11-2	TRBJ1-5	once	TGTGCCAGCAGCCTTACAGGGGTCGGACAGCCCCAGCATTTT	CASSLTGVGQPQHF
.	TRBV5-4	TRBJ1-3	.	TGTGCCAGCAGCTTGGACAGTACTGGAAACACCATATATTTT	CASSLDSTGNTIYF
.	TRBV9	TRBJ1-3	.	TGTGCCAGCAGCGTCGGGGGATATGGAAACACCATATATTTT	CASSVGGYGNTIYF
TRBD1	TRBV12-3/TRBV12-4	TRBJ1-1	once	TGTGCCAGCAGTAGGGGGCAGCACACTGAAGCTTTCTTT	CASSRGQHTEAFF
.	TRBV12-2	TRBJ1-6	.	TGTGCAAGTCGCTTATATCACAGGGGGACGCTTAATTCACCCCTCCACTTT	CASRLYHRGTLNSPLHF
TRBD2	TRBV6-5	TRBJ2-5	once	TGTGCCAGCAGTTCTAGAGCGGGGGGAGAGACCCAGTACTTC	CASSSRAGGETQYF
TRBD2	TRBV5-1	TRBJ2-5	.	TGCGCCAGCAGCTCGCCGCGGGGGCAAGAGACCCAGTACTTC	CASSSPRGQETQYF
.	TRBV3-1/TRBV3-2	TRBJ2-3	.	TGTGCCAGCAGCCAAGGGTCTCTAGGCACAGATACGCAGTATTTT	CASSQGSLGTDTQYF
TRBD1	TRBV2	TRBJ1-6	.	TGTGCCAGCGCCGGGACAGGGTCCTCACCCCTCCACTTT	CASAGTGSSPLHF
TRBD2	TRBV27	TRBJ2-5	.	TGTGCCAGCAGAGAGTACCGGGGGGGCCAGGAGACCCAGTACTTC	CASREYRGGQETQYF
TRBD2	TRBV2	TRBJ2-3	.	TGTGCCAGCATCGGTAGCGGGGGCCTCACAGATACGCAGTATTTT	CASIGSGGLTDTQYF
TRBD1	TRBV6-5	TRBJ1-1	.	TGTGCCAGCAACAGGGGAGAGACTGAAGCTTTCTTT	CASNRGETEAFF
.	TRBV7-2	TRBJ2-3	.	TGTGCCAGCAGCCCCGCGAAAGCGAACTGGGGCGATACGCAGTATTTT	CASSPAKANWGDTQYF
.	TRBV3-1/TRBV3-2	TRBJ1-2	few	TGTGCCAGCAGCCAAGGACATAACTATGGCTACACCTTC	CASSQGHNYGYTF
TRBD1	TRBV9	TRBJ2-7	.	TGTGCCAGCAGCGTATTCGGGGGACAGGGGAGCGAGCAGTACTTC	CASSVFGGQGSEQYF
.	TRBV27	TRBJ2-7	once	TGTGCCAGCAGTTTAGGGGGGGGGCCCTCCTACGAGCAGTACTTC	CASSLGGGPSYEQYF
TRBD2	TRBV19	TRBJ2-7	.	TGTGCCAGTAGTATGGGCCGACTAGCGGGAATTTCCTACGAGCAGTACTTC	CASSMGRLAGISYEQYF
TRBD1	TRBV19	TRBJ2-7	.	TGTGCCAGTAGTATCGGGACAGCCTCCTACGAGCAGTACTTC	CASSIGTASYEQYF
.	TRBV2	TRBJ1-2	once	TGTGCCAGCAGAGGAGCGGGTCCAGCTAACTATGGCTACACCTTC	CASRGAGPANYGYTF
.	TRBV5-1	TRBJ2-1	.	TGCGCCAGCAGCGTCGGACCCAACGAGGGCAATGAGCAGTTCTTC	CASSVGPNEGNEQFF
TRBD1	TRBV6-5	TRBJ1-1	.	TGTGCCAGCAGTATCAAAGGGACAGCTGAAGCTTTCTTT	CASSIKGTAEAFF
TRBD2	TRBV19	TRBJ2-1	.	TGTGCCAGTAGTATAGAGGGTAGCGGGGGGGCGTTCAATGAGCAGTTCTTC	CASSIEGSGGAFNEQFF
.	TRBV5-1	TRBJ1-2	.	TGCGCCAGCAGCTTGGGTAACACTAACTATGGCTACACCTTC	CASSLGNTNYGYTF